The entry below describes one TCR beta chain. The data stem from a study of blood T cell repertoires in COVID-19. TCRdb's table, derived via immunoSEQ multiplex PCR, lists solely in-frame clones and lacks some. In the table there are 200,000 to 250,000 clones, around 83% of which are singletons. Trimming cost V 1 base and J 4 bases, with 15 bases left between them. The CDR3 is made up of 16 amino acids. CDR1 is SEHNR and CDR2 is FQNEAQ in the germline V gene (reference sequence). The chain joins TRBV7-9 to TRBJ2-3; maybe TRBD2 (5 bases). This TCR came from a woman aged 40 to 50 who had recovered from COVID-19. Material for sequencing was PBMCs or T cells enriched from blood (not recorded which). The CDR3 DNA is TGTGCCAGCAGCTTAGTTGGAGGTTACTTTGCAGATACGCAGTATTTT. Translating it yields CASSLVGGYFADTQYF.